This passage covers 25 T cell receptor beta chains from one sample sequenced in a study of chemoradiotherapy in HPV16-positive cancers. Profiled with immunoSEQ multiplex PCR; TCRdb holds only in-frame clones, not every one. Among about 8,600 clones, around nine tenths were seen once, and the ten largest hold 3.5%. Source: blood, taken from a patient who underwent chemoradiotherapy. These receptors all stem from a human donor with HPV-associated anogenital cancer.

This clone occurred a few times. This sequence joins TRBV27 and TRBJ2-7; 9 bases agree with TRBD2. This CDR3 is built from 13 residues. The junction had 4 bases not matched to a gene; V was cut back by 5 bases and J by 5 bases. CDR1 MNHEY and CDR2 SMNVEV come from the germline V gene (reference sequence). The CDR3 spells CASSQWTSDEQYF. The CDR3 DNA reads TGTGCCAGCAGTCAGTGGACTAGCGACGAGCAGTACTTC.

The rearrangement uses TRBV28 and TRBJ2-2, with 9 nucleotides matching TRBD1. Germline CDR1 MDHEN, CDR2 SYDVKM. The CDR3 is 16 residues long. The trim removed 7 bases at V and 1 base at J, leaving 7 bases unmatched. The CDR3 here is CASKEQGARNTGELFF. In nucleotides, the CDR3 is TGTGCCAGCAAGGAACAGGGGGCGCGGAACACCGGGGAGCTGTTTTTT.

The chain uses TRBV6-1 and TRBJ1-2, with unresolved D. The CDR3 runs to 15 residues. Trimming cost V 1 base and J 0 bases, with 9 bases left between them. From germline, CDR1 is MNHNS and CDR2 SASEGT. The CDR3 protein is CASSEVRVANYGYTF. The CDR3 DNA reads as TGTGCCAGCAGTGAAGTAAGGGTAGCTAACTATGGCTACACCTTC.

This clone was detected only a few times. The chain carries TRBV6-6 and TRBJ1-2, with D possibly TRBD1 on 6 matching bases. Trimming took off 4 bases at V and 7 bases at J, with 22 bases between the two ends. CDR1 and CDR2 (germline): MNHNY, SVGAGI (reference sequence). This CDR3 is built from 16 residues. Here the CDR3 reads CASSFYAGALIGGYTF. The CDR3 coding sequence is TGTGCCAGCAGTTTCTATGCAGGGGCCCTCATCGGTGGCTACACCTTC.

This chain links TRBV5-1 with TRBJ1-2, with 8 positions matching TRBD1. Losses at the gene ends were 4 bases for V and 6 bases for J; bases not matched to a gene: 14. Germline V CDR1 and CDR2: SGHRS, YFSETQ. This CDR3 spans 16 amino acids. CDR3 residues: CASSPQPRGTGDGYTF. The CDR3, as DNA: TGCGCCAGCAGCCCCCAACCCCGTGGGACAGGAGATGGCTACACCTTC.

This clone is a singleton in its sample. V gene TRBV27 combines with J gene TRBJ2-5; 8 bases align to TRBD2. The CDR3 extends over 13 amino acids. The J segment lost 5 bases and the V segment lost 5 bases, leaving 4 bases of the junction unmatched. In germline, CDR1 is MNHEY, CDR2 SMNVEV (reference sequence). CDR3: CASSRGGPETQYF. The CDR3 region has the DNA TGTGCCAGCAGTCGGGGGGGCCCGGAGACCCAGTACTTC.

V and J are TRBV7-2 and TRBJ2-1; a weak D match, TRBD2 (5 bases). Between the trimmed V and J ends, which lost 6 bases and 0 bases, there was a span of 15 bases. The CDR3 consists of 16 residues. From germline, CDR1 is SGHTA and CDR2 FQGNSA. CDR3 sequence (DNA): TGTGCCAGCAGATCCTTCGTGGGGAGCTCCTACAATGAGCAGTTCTTC. As protein: CASRSFVGSSYNEQFF.

The CDR3 DNA follows: TGTGCCAGCAGCGTAGGAGTAGCGGGGTTGTCAGATACGCAGTATTTT. This codes for CASSVGVAGLSDTQYF. V is TRBV9 and J is TRBJ2-3; 8 bases are shared with TRBD2. CDR3 length: 16 residues. Germline V gene data show CDR1 as SGDLS and CDR2 as YYNGEE. With V trimmed by 0 bases and J by 4 bases, 7 bases remained unmatched.

The V call is TRBV4-1, the J call TRBJ2-3; D may be TRBD1 or TRBD2 (5 bases each). V gave up 1 base and J gave up 15 bases, with 14 bases separating them. The CDR3 runs 12 residues. CDR1 and CDR2 (germline): MGHRA, YSYEKL. DNA for the CDR3: TGCGCCAGCAGCCAAGGGGGGACGGGCCAATATTTT. Translated, it gives CASSQGGTGQYF.

V and J are TRBV6-5 and TRBJ2-1, with 10 bases identical to TRBD2. J was trimmed by 10 bases and V by 2 bases; bases with no gene match: 11. The CDR3 is 16 residues long. Germline loops: CDR1 MNHEY, CDR2 SVGAGI. CDR3 amino acids: CASSYPRAGGPSEQFF. DNA of the CDR3: TGTGCCAGCAGTTACCCTCGAGCGGGAGGGCCAAGCGAGCAGTTCTTC.

This clone has only one observation. The V and J genes are TRBV15 and TRBJ1-3; D might be TRBD1 (6 bases). V was trimmed by 0 bases and J by 2 bases, leaving 11 bases between them. The CDR3 spans 16 residues. CDR1 and CDR2 from the germline V gene are LNHNV and YYDKDF (reference sequence). CDR3 sequence (DNA): TGTGCCACCAGCAGAGAAGGGGGAGGCACTGGAAACACCATATATTTT. This encodes CATSREGGGTGNTIYF.

This clone was observed once. V is TRBV6-5 and J is TRBJ1-2; D is uncertain. Germline V gene sequence: CDR1 MNHEY, CDR2 SVGAGI. The V gene lost 6 bases and the J gene lost 4 bases, with 6 bases spanning the gap. This CDR3 comprises 11 residues. The DNA of the CDR3 is TGTGCCAGCAGGTCGAGCTATGGCTACACCTTC. Its protein product is CASRSSYGYTF.

The chain recombines TRBV6-1 with TRBJ2-7, with D perhaps matching TRBD1 (6 bases). The germline V gene has CDR1 MNHNS and CDR2 SASEGT. With 6 bases removed from V and 0 bases from J, the gap between germline ends came to 9 bases. The CDR3 extends over 13 amino acids. CDR3 region: CASRLDSSYEQYF. CDR3 nucleotides: TGTGCCAGCAGACTGGACAGCTCCTACGAGCAGTACTTC.

V is TRBV4-1 and J is TRBJ2-6; D remains ambiguous. Germline CDR1 reads MGHRA; CDR2 reads YSYEKL. There are 16 residues in the CDR3. V was shortened by 2 bases and J by 0 bases, with 8 bases between the two germline ends. The CDR3 here is CASSQTEGSGANVLTF. The CDR3 nucleotides are TGCGCCAGCAGCCAAACTGAAGGCTCTGGGGCCAACGTCCTGACTTTC.

This clone turned up a few times. This chain links TRBV4-1 with TRBJ1-2; 9 nucleotides line up with TRBD1. Germline-derived CDR1 and CDR2 are MGHRA and YSYEKL. The CDR3 extends over 13 amino acids. V trimming: 7 bases; J trimming: 5 bases; junction bases outside the gene matches: 5. The CDR3: CASNPGQGYGYTF. CDR3 sequence (DNA): TGCGCCAGCAACCCGGGACAGGGTTATGGCTACACCTTC.

The table lists this clone with a count of one. The chain employs TRBV7-7 and TRBJ2-6; D uncertain. The V and J ends lost 5 bases and 5 bases respectively, with 13 bases between them. Per the germline V gene, CDR1 is SSHAT and CDR2 is FNYEAQ (reference sequence). The CDR3 length is 15 residues. CDR3 protein: CASSVPQSRANVLTF. The CDR3 DNA follows: TGTGCCAGCAGCGTGCCACAAAGTCGGGCCAACGTCCTGACTTTC.

The CDR3 DNA is TGTGCCAGCAGTGTGGGCGGGAGCTCCTACAATGAGCAGTTCTTC. It is translated as CASSVGGSSYNEQFF. The chain uses TRBV2 and TRBJ2-1; 7 positions match TRBD2. Losses at the gene ends were 4 bases for V and 0 bases for J; bases not matched to a gene: 3. The length of the CDR3 is 15 residues. CDR1 SNHLY and CDR2 FYNNEI come from the germline V gene.

This sequence joins TRBV6-5 and TRBJ2-2; a weak D match, TRBD2 (5 bases). Trimming stripped 5 bases from V and 6 bases from J, with 16 bases between. CDR3 length equals 15 residues. Germline CDR1 MNHEY, CDR2 SVGAGI. CDR3 amino acids: CASSAGPQVAGELFF. The CDR3 DNA sequence: TGTGCCAGCAGTGCGGGCCCCCAGGTAGCCGGGGAGCTGTTTTTT.

The chain joins TRBV27 to TRBJ2-2; a weak D match, TRBD1 (6 bases). Germline V gene data show CDR1 as MNHEY and CDR2 as SMNVEV (reference sequence). V lost 4 bases and J 6 bases, leaving 12 bases between the germline ends. This CDR3 spans 14 amino acids. The CDR3: CASSSFQGSGELFF. The DNA for the CDR3 is TGTGCCAGCAGTTCATTTCAGGGGTCCGGGGAGCTGTTTTTT.

The rearrangement uses TRBV27 and TRBJ2-1; maybe TRBD2 (5 bases). Trimming pared 2 bases from V and 5 bases from J, leaving 10 bases between. The CDR3 extends over 14 amino acids. CDR1 and CDR2 (germline): MNHEY, SMNVEV (reference sequence). The CDR3 DNA is TGTGCCAGCAGTTTAGAGCGGTCCGACAATGAGCAGTTCTTC. Encoded protein: CASSLERSDNEQFF.

V gene TRBV18 combines with J gene TRBJ1-1; weak D call: TRBD1 (6 bases). V lost 2 bases, J lost 2 bases, and 12 bases lay in between. The CDR3 consists of 15 residues. Germline-derived CDR1 and CDR2 are KGHSH and LQKENI. DNA of the CDR3: TGTGCCAGCTCACCAATAGGACAGAGAAACACTGAAGCTTTCTTT. It yields the protein CASSPIGQRNTEAFF. The variable domain in full, completed from reference TRBV18 and TRBJ1-1, reads NAGVMQNPRHLVRRRGQEARLRCSPMKGHSHVYWYRQLPEEGLKFMVYLQKENIIDESGMPKERFSAEFPKEGPSILRIQQVVRGDSAAYFCASSPIGQRNTEAFFGQGTRLTVV.

This rearrangement joins TRBV7-9 to TRBJ1-1, with unresolved D. The V gene's germline CDR1 is SEHNR and CDR2 FQNEAQ (reference sequence). The CDR3 has 15 amino acids. Between the trimmed V and J ends, which lost 1 base and 0 bases, there was a span of 9 bases. Here the CDR3 DNA reads TGTGCCAGCAGCTTAGAAAACGAGGTGAACACTGAAGCTTTCTTT. It yields the protein CASSLENEVNTEAFF. Drawing the rest from reference TRBV7-9 and TRBJ1-1, the complete variable domain is DTGVSQNPRHKITKRGQNVTFRCDPISEHNRLYWYRQTLGQGPEFLTYFQNEAQLEKSRLLSDRFSAERPKGSFSTLEIQRTEQGDSAMYLCASSLENEVNTEAFFGQGTRLTVV.

The V call is TRBV11-1, the J call TRBJ2-7; D is uncertain. Trimming took 5 bases from V and 3 from J, leaving 14 bases between them. The V gene's germline CDR1 is SGHAT and CDR2 FQDESV (reference sequence). The CDR3 covers 14 residues. The CDR3 region has the DNA TGTGCCAGCAGCCGTGCGACAACATTCTACGAGCAGTACTTC. It is translated as CASSRATTFYEQYF.

V is TRBV4-2 and J is TRBJ1-2; D perhaps matches TRBD1 (6 bases). The V gene lost 2 bases and the J gene lost 3 bases, with 10 bases spanning the gap. CDR1 and CDR2 from the germline V gene are LGHNA and YNFKEQ. This CDR3 is built from 14 residues. CDR3 sequence: CASSQSSGDYGYTF. CDR3 nucleotides: TGTGCCAGCAGCCAAAGTTCAGGGGACTATGGCTACACCTTC.

The CDR3 reads CASRYNDRGIYEQYF. The CDR3, as DNA: TGCGCCAGCAGATACAACGACAGGGGTATCTACGAGCAGTACTTC. This sequence joins TRBV5-1 and TRBJ2-7; 8 bases are shared with TRBD1. The CDR3 has 15 amino acids. Germline assignment: CDR1 SGHRS and CDR2 YFSETQ. With 5 bases clipped from V and 3 bases from J, the junction kept 10 bases outside the gene matches.